Below, 28 T cell receptor beta chains from the same sample are listed, as sequenced in a study of beta chain features in type 1 diabetes. General observations from the study: Moderately but significantly shorter TCRB CDR3s were found in Type 1 diabetes patients in all four CD4+ subsets.

The study reverse transcribed the entire isolated RNA, so it sequenced expressed TCRB transcripts. The method was immunoSEQ multiplex PCR; TCRdb's version includes in-frame clones alone and lacks a portion of them. This table has more than 550,000 clones, roughly 13% appearing once. No antigens are known for them. Sequences were obtained from naive CD4+ T cells from blood. The receptors derive from a man in his late teens or twenties with type 1 diabetes.

This clone came up a few times. The chain has TRBV19 and TRBJ2-5; D may be TRBD1 (5 bases). The CDR3 totals 14 residues. The germline CDR1 and CDR2 sequences are LNHDA and SQIVND (reference sequence). The ends were cut back, 5 bases at V and 9 bases at J, with 19 bases in the middle. The CDR3 region is CASSSGVGKGSQYF. In DNA form, the CDR3 reads TGTGCCAGTAGTTCCGGAGTGGGGAAGGGGTCCCAGTACTTC.

This clone was observed a handful of times. The identical CDR3 is also encoded by other nucleotide sequences in the sample. This chain joins TRBV6-1 and TRBJ1-2; D not resolved. The CDR3 runs to 10 residues. CDR1 and CDR2 from the germline V gene are MNHNS and SASEGT. V lost 3 bases, J lost 4 bases, and 0 bases lay in between. Written as DNA, the CDR3 is TGTGCCAGCAGTGACTATGGCTACACCTTC. The encoded protein is CASSDYGYTF.

This clone came up a few times. The chain joins TRBV7-3 to TRBJ2-3, with a weak D call TRBD2 (7 bases). The CDR3 length is 15 residues. CDR1 and CDR2 (germline): SGHTA, FQGTGA. Trimming cost V 6 bases and J 2 bases, with 15 bases left between them. CDR3 loop: CASSYLGGATDTQYF. CDR3 nucleotide sequence: TGTGCCAGCAGTTATTTAGGGGGGGCCACAGATACGCAGTATTTT.

The V and J genes are TRBV5-1 and TRBJ2-3, with TRBD1 matching over 10 bases. CDR1 and CDR2 (germline): SGHRS, YFSETQ. V was pared by 3 bases and J by 4 bases, with 5 bases of the junction left unmatched. The CDR3 length is 15 residues. The CDR3 coding sequence is TGCGCCAGCAGCTCGACAGGGGGCGCCCCAGATACGCAGTATTTT. Residues: CASSSTGGAPDTQYF.

The chain is built from TRBV25-1 and TRBJ1-2; no clear D. CDR3 length: 13 residues. Between the trimmed V and J ends, which lost 1 base and 0 bases, there was a span of 3 bases. Looked up from germline, CDR1 is MGHDK and CDR2 is SYGVNS. The chain's CDR3 is CASSELANYGYTF. CDR3 sequence (DNA): TGTGCCAGCAGTGAATTAGCTAACTATGGCTACACCTTC.

The CDR3 region is CASSLKNQPQHF. The DNA of the CDR3 is TGTGCCAGCAGCTTAAAGAATCAGCCCCAGCATTTT. The chain uses TRBV5-6 and TRBJ1-5; D gene uncertain. Per germline, CDR1 SGHDT and CDR2 YYEEEE. There are 12 residues in the CDR3. Trimming stripped 2 bases from V and 4 bases from J, with 4 bases between.

This clone was picked up a small number of times. The chain couples TRBV6-1 to TRBJ2-7; 7 positions agree with TRBD1. The CDR3 loop spans 15 amino acids. V lost 5 bases, J lost 3 bases, and 10 bases stayed unmatched. Germline CDR1 is MNHNS and CDR2 is SASEGT. The CDR3: CASSRDGTDLYEQYF. In DNA, the CDR3 is TGTGCCAGCAGTCGAGACGGGACAGACCTCTACGAGCAGTACTTC.

The sample holds a few counts of this clone. This chain links TRBV9 with TRBJ2-1, with 10 nucleotides matching TRBD2. In germline, CDR1 is SGDLS, CDR2 YYNGEE. This CDR3 is built from 18 residues. J was trimmed by 0 bases and V by 3 bases; bases with no gene match: 9. Here the CDR3 DNA reads TGTGCCAGCAGCGCCTCTACTAGCGGGACCTCCTCCTACAATGAGCAGTTCTTC. Its translation: CASSASTSGTSSYNEQFF.

The rearrangement links TRBV19 to TRBJ1-6, with 8 bases aligning to TRBD1. Germline CDR1 reads LNHDA; CDR2 reads SQIVND (reference sequence). V trimming: 3 bases; J trimming: 7 bases; junction bases outside the gene matches: 8. CDR3 size: 16 residues. The CDR3 nucleotides are TGTGCCAGTAGTATCCCCCTACGGACAGGGAATTCACCCCTCCACTTT. As protein: CASSIPLRTGNSPLHF.

This sequence joins TRBV25-1 and TRBJ1-1, with D possibly being TRBD1 (5 bases). V was pared by 3 bases and J by 2 bases, with 16 bases between. CDR3 size: 16 residues. Germline CDR1 reads MGHDK; CDR2 reads SYGVNS. The CDR3 protein is CASSDQGSPINTEAFF. CDR3 bases: TGTGCCAGCAGTGACCAGGGTAGTCCCATCAACACTGAAGCTTTCTTT.

V usage is TRBV7-2 and J usage is TRBJ1-2; TRBD1 agrees at 8 bases. There are 14 residues in the CDR3. Germline trimming cut 5 bases from V and 6 bases from J; bases unmatched to any gene: 8. CDR1 and CDR2 (germline): SGHTA, FQGNSA. CDR3 coding DNA: TGTGCCAGCAGCCCACCGTCCAGGGGGCATGGCTACACCTTC. Protein: CASSPPSRGHGYTF.

This clone has a handful of counts. The gene calls are TRBV5-1 and TRBJ2-7; no clear D. The germline CDR1 and CDR2 sequences are SGHRS and YFSETQ. CDR3 size: 15 residues. The V end lost 1 base, the J end lost 0 bases, and 11 bases lay between the germline ends. In DNA, the CDR3 is TGCGCCAGCAGCTTGTTAGTCGGCGGCTCCTACGAGCAGTACTTC. Translated, it gives CASSLLVGGSYEQYF.

This clone is a singleton in its sample. Here the CDR3 reads CATSRYGTGARSKGNEKLFF. The CDR3 DNA reads as TGTGCCACCAGCCGCTACGGGACAGGGGCGCGATCGAAGGGTAATGAAAAACTGTTTTTT. The gene calls are TRBV15 and TRBJ1-4; 10 positions agree with TRBD1. The CDR3 sequence is 20 residues long. Germline lookup yields CDR1 LNHNV and CDR2 YYDKDF (reference sequence). J was trimmed by 4 bases and V by 5 bases; bases with no gene match: 19.

The chain couples TRBV7-2 to TRBJ2-5, with D tentatively TRBD1 (5 bases). CDR1 is SGHTA, CDR2 FQGNSA, per germline. The CDR3 spans 13 residues. V shed 6 bases and J shed 0 bases, with 8 bases lying between them. CDR3 in amino acids: CASSWTYQETQYF. The CDR3, as DNA: TGTGCCAGCAGTTGGACATACCAAGAGACCCAGTACTTC.

This clone has a handful of counts. Within the sample, other DNA sequences also encode this same CDR3. The chain employs TRBV7-9 and TRBJ1-2; D not resolved. CDR1 and CDR2 (germline): SEHNR, FQNEAQ (reference sequence). The CDR3 runs 14 residues. Trimming cost V 2 bases and J 2 bases, with 9 bases left between them. The CDR3 is CASSLSTANYGYTF. CDR3 bases: TGTGCCAGCAGCTTAAGTACAGCAAACTATGGCTACACCTTC.

The chain joins TRBV18 to TRBJ2-6; D not certain. The germline gives CDR1 KGHSH, CDR2 LQKENI. The CDR3 runs to 17 residues. V was pared by 1 base and J by 0 bases, with 10 bases between. The CDR3 here is CASSPRFSDSGANVLTF. CDR3 coding DNA: TGTGCCAGCTCACCACGGTTCAGCGACTCTGGGGCCAACGTCCTGACTTTC.

V usage is TRBV11-1 and J usage is TRBJ1-1; 7 positions agree with TRBD1. This CDR3 has 15 amino acids. V shed 6 bases and J 0 bases; nucleotides not matched to a gene: 7. Germline V gene sequence: CDR1 SGHAT, CDR2 FQDESV (reference sequence). The CDR3, as DNA: TGTGCCAGCAGTCCTTCCGGGACAGTGAACACTGAAGCTTTCTTT. Protein: CASSPSGTVNTEAFF.

This chain connects TRBV29-1 to TRBJ2-5; 10 nucleotides line up with TRBD2. V shed 2 bases and J 5 bases; nucleotides not matched to a gene: 14. The CDR3 contains 17 residues. Germline-derived CDR1 and CDR2 are SQVTM and ANQGSEA. The CDR3 DNA reads as TGCAGCGTTGAACGGACTAGCGGCAACCCGTTCGGGGAGACCCAGTACTTC. Its translation: CSVERTSGNPFGETQYF.

This clone was seen more than once but under ten times. This rearrangement joins TRBV25-1 to TRBJ2-2, with D uncertain. Looked up from germline, CDR1 is MGHDK and CDR2 is SYGVNS. CDR3 length equals 15 residues. V was pared by 0 bases and J by 6 bases, with 11 bases between. CDR3: CASSEYRQAPGELFF. The CDR3 nucleotides read TGTGCCAGCAGTGAATACCGGCAGGCGCCCGGGGAGCTGTTTTTT.

Note on this clone: The same CDR3 is also encoded by other DNA sequences in this sample. V gene TRBV28 combines with J gene TRBJ1-2; weak D call: TRBD1 (5 bases). The CDR3 runs 11 residues. The germline V gene encodes CDR1 MDHEN and CDR2 SYDVKM. Trimming left V 8 bases short and J 2 bases short, with 6 bases between. The CDR3 coding sequence is TGTGCCAGCCGGGGGAACTATGGCTACACCTTC. This sequence encodes CASRGNYGYTF.

This chain links TRBV7-9 with TRBJ2-1, with a weak D call TRBD2 (6 bases). V shed 10 bases and J shed 5 bases, with 18 bases lying between them. CDR3 length: 14 amino acids. Germline values: CDR1 SEHNR, CDR2 FQNEAQ (reference sequence). As DNA, the CDR3 is TGTGCCACCCAGAGGACTACAGGCGACAATGAGCAGTTCTTC. It is translated as CATQRTTGDNEQFF.

This chain uses TRBV7-9 with TRBJ1-2, with 10 nucleotides matching TRBD1. The CDR3 extends over 14 amino acids. The V segment lost 4 bases and the J segment 2 bases; nucleotides outside the gene matches: 1. Germline V gives CDR1 SEHNR, CDR2 FQNEAQ (reference sequence). The CDR3 region is CASSWGQGNYGYTF. CDR3 DNA: TGTGCCAGCAGCTGGGGACAGGGGAACTATGGCTACACCTTC. The whole variable domain, filled in from reference TRBV7-9 and TRBJ1-2, reads DTGVSQNPRHKITKRGQNVTFRCDPISEHNRLYWYRQTLGQGPEFLTYFQNEAQLEKSRLLSDRFSAERPKGSFSTLEIQRTEQGDSAMYLCASSWGQGNYGYTFGSGTRLTVV.

This clone came up a few times. The chain has TRBV30 and TRBJ1-1; tentative D call: TRBD1 (5 bases). V dropped 0 bases and J dropped 5 bases, with 13 bases sitting between them. The CDR3 covers 14 residues. Germline V gene data show CDR1 as GTSNPN and CDR2 as SVGIG (reference sequence). The CDR3 DNA reads TGTGCCTGGAGTGTACAGAGGGGAGGGACTGAAGCTTTCTTT. Protein product: CAWSVQRGGTEAFF.

This clone came up a few times. The chain recombines TRBV5-1 with TRBJ1-1; D ambiguous. CDR3 size: 15 residues. Trimming took off 2 bases at V and 3 bases at J, with 14 bases between the two ends. The germline gives CDR1 SGHRS, CDR2 YFSETQ. CDR3 protein: CASSFSGTGDTEAFF. In DNA form, the CDR3 reads TGCGCCAGCAGCTTTAGTGGTACTGGGGACACTGAAGCTTTCTTT.

This clone came up a few times. This sequence joins TRBV6-5 and TRBJ1-5; a possible D gene is TRBD1 (5 bases). This CDR3 region has 14 residues. Trimming cost V 8 bases and J 0 bases, with 11 bases left between them. The germline CDR1 and CDR2 sequences are MNHEY and SVGAGI. The CDR3 region is CASQGQNSNQPQHF. In nucleotides, the CDR3 is TGTGCCAGCCAGGGCCAGAATAGCAATCAGCCCCAGCATTTT.

As to this clone: Within the sample, other DNA sequences also encode this same CDR3. The gene calls are TRBV30 and TRBJ1-5, with D uncertain. The germline V gene has CDR1 GTSNPN and CDR2 SVGIG (reference sequence). The CDR3 runs 13 residues. V dropped 2 bases and J dropped 1 base, with 6 bases sitting between them. This CDR3 is CAWSPRSNQPQHF. The CDR3 DNA sequence: TGTGCCTGGAGTCCCCGCAGCAATCAGCCCCAGCATTTT.

This clone was counted between two and nine times. V usage is TRBV6-1 and J usage is TRBJ2-5, with unresolved D. The germline CDR1 and CDR2 sequences are MNHNS and SASEGT. This CDR3 comprises 14 residues. With 4 bases removed from V and 5 bases from J, the gap between germline ends came to 14 bases. CDR3 sequence: CASSVGSLLETQYF. CDR3 nucleotide sequence: TGTGCCAGCAGTGTCGGGTCGCTTCTGGAGACCCAGTACTTC.

The table lists this clone with a few counts. The chain couples TRBV28 to TRBJ2-5, with 12 bases that match TRBD2. The ends lost 10 bases at V and 9 bases at J; junction bases unmatched: 12. This CDR3 comprises 14 residues. Germline CDR1 and CDR2: MDHEN and SYDVKM. Written as DNA, the CDR3 is TGTGCCACCACTAGCGGGGGGTCGCCTTGGGCCCAGTACTTC. It is translated as CATTSGGSPWAQYF.